The entry below describes one T cell receptor beta chain. This clone was seen a few times. Its antigen remains undetermined. Base qualities are not at hand, and no much larger clone is one base apart. This specimen comes from a study of control samples from healthy donors and cancer patients (dated by TCRdb to the early 2020s). Libraries were built with the immunoSEQ multiplex PCR assay. TCRdb holds this immuneACCESS table with in-frame rearrangements only. Some clones are missing; in checked studies, unresolved V genes explain under half, and the rest has no known cause. In this sample the table shows about 140,000 clones, more than 80% of which occur a single time. 5.5% to 7.5% of the sample belongs to the ten largest clones. Trimming removed 3 bases from V and 6 bases from J, leaving 9 bases between the germline ends. From the cysteine up to the phenylalanine, the CDR3 has a length of 13 residues. Just the 39-base CDR3 DNA is kept, in frame starting at base 1. From the germline V gene (reference sequence), CDR1 is SGHNT and CDR2 is YYREEE.

The TCR originated in a man aged 18 to 29 in good health. The sequenced material came from blood. The V and J segments used are TRBV5-4 and TRBJ2-2; the D gene is not confidently resolved. The bases read TGTGCCAGCAGCTCGGAAATGTCCGGGGAGCTGTTTTTT. It encodes CASSSEMSGELFF.